This entry describes one T cell receptor (beta chain). This specimen comes from a study of blood T cell repertoires in COVID-19. Study at large: Sites in the United States, Italy and Spain provided acute and convalescent COVID-19 samples. Sources were T cells, B-cell-depleted T cells, or PBMCs; the material itself was cDNA or gDNA.

Original processing notes: It was from reference gene primer amplification that nucleated cell counts were estimated. Clones were sequenced by immunoSEQ multiplex PCR, and TCRdb holds only the in-frame ones, with some missing. D and trimming were read from the DNA, whereas the V and J calls and clone size are those reported in that table. The data show almost 400,000 clones, about 89% seen once. Germline V gene lookup returns CDR1 SGHTS and CDR2 YDEGEE. Trimming took off 1 base at V and 3 bases at J, with 8 bases between the two ends. CDR3 size: 14 residues. Seattle researchers signed up patients amid active infection and tracked them longitudinally.

This receptor was identified in a woman aged 55-69 years with COVID-19, enrolled during active disease. Sequencing input: peripheral blood. The genes are TRBV5-8 and TRBJ1-5; D is unresolved. CDR3 coding DNA: TGTGCCAGCAGCTTGCTGGTCTACAATCAGCCCCAGCATTTT. This sequence encodes CASSLLVYNQPQHF.